These 24 T cell receptor beta chains were all obtained from the same sample, sequenced in a study of blood T cells in healthy people across ages. Sample-barcoded 5' priming and a J-beta primer mix drove a second PCR of roughly 6 to 12 cycles. Using its own MiXCR run on the 5' RACE reads, TCRdb lists one record per CDR3 protein. The data hold roughly 640,000 distinct CDR3 sequences, with roughly 30% observed a single time. Input material: blood. Receptor source: an elderly woman in good health.

Details on this clonotype: Possible read error: a much larger clone is one base away. The chain joins TRBV4-3 to TRBJ1-2; a possible D gene is TRBD1 (6 bases). The CDR3 extends over 15 amino acids. Germline CDR1 and CDR2: LGHNA and YSLEER. The CDR3 sequence is CTSSQDGGGKSGYTF. The CDR3, as DNA: TGCACCAGCAGCCAAGATGGAGGGGGGAAATCTGGCTACACCTTC.

This clonotype was observed at least ten times. This chain uses TRBV7-8 with TRBJ2-7, with 12 bases identical to TRBD2. The germline gives CDR1 SGHVS, CDR2 FQNEAQ. This CDR3 is built from 16 residues. After removal of 1 base from V and 5 bases from J, the junction contained 6 bases not matched to a gene. CDR3 nucleotides: TGTGCCAGCAGCTTAGAGCTAGCGGGGGGGCCAAACGAGCAGTACTTC. This translates into CASSLELAGGPNEQYF. Drawing the rest from reference TRBV7-8 and TRBJ2-7, the complete variable domain is GAGVSQSPRYKVAKRGQDVALRCDPISGHVSLFWYQQALGQGPEFLTYFQNEAQLDKSGLPSDRFFAERPEGSVSTLKIQRTQQEDSAVYLCASSLELAGGPNEQYFGPGTRLTVT.

This clonotype was counted a few times. The chain couples TRBV6-2 or TRBV6-3 to TRBJ1-1; 7 bases match TRBD1. The germline V gene encodes CDR1 MNHEY and CDR2 SVGEGT. V lost 0 bases to trimming and J lost 6 bases; unmatched junction nucleotides: 10. This CDR3 has 16 residues. The CDR3 sequence: CASSYSGRGGIAEAFF. The CDR3 nucleotides read TGTGCCAGCAGTTACTCGGGCAGGGGGGGCATCGCTGAAGCTTTCTTT.

This clonotype appeared many times. The J gene is TRBJ2-1, the V gene TRBV2; D gene ambiguous. The CDR3 has 12 residues. Trimming shortened V by 7 bases and J by 3 bases, and 7 bases separated the two germline ends. Germline V gene lookup returns CDR1 SNHLY and CDR2 FYNNEI. The CDR3, as DNA: TGTGCCAGCACCCTCGACTACAATGAGCAGTTCTTC. The encoded protein is CASTLDYNEQFF.

This clonotype appeared many times. This clone may be a read error of a much larger clone one base away. V and J are TRBV15 and TRBJ2-5, with 7 nucleotides matching TRBD2. J was trimmed by 11 bases and V by 3 bases; bases with no gene match: 12. Germline V CDR1 and CDR2: LNHNV, YYDKDF (reference sequence). The CDR3 loop spans 14 amino acids. CDR3 bases: TGTGCCACCAGCAGGGATGGCCGGGGGGATGAGCAGTACTTC. It yields the protein CATSRDGRGDEQYF.

The table lists this clonotype with a count of one. This sequence joins TRBV5-1 and TRBJ1-2; D ambiguous. Germline V CDR1 and CDR2: SGHRS, YFSETQ. The CDR3 is 17 amino acids. V dropped 4 bases and J dropped 0 bases, with 19 bases sitting between them. The CDR3 sequence: CASSLRIRTLTNYGYTF. DNA for the CDR3: TGCGCCAGCAGCCTGCGAATTCGCACACTTACTAACTATGGCTACACCTTC. Variable domain in full (rest from reference TRBV5-1 and TRBJ1-2): KAGVTQTPRYLIKTRGQQVTLSCSPISGHRSVSWYQQTPGQGLQFLFEYFSETQRNKGNFPGRFSGRQFSNSRSEMNVSTLELGDSALYLCASSLRIRTLTNYGYTFGSGTRLTVV.

V and J are TRBV20-1 and TRBJ2-4, with TRBD2 matching 13 bases. The DNA end is more similar to TRBJ2-7, so the J call may be wrong. This CDR3 region has 16 residues. CDR1 is DFQATT, CDR2 SNEGSKA, per germline (reference sequence). The CDR3 here is CSARDLRTSGSNEQYF. The CDR3, as DNA: TGCAGTGCTAGAGATCTTCGGACTAGCGGGAGCAACGAGCAGTACTTC.

J is TRBJ2-3 and V is TRBV12-3 or TRBV12-4, with 8 bases lining up with TRBD2. The CDR3 has 13 amino acids. After removal of 6 bases from V and 5 bases from J, the junction contained 4 bases not matched to a gene. The CDR3 region is CASSGRGRDTQYF. The CDR3 coding sequence is TGTGCCAGCAGCGGGAGGGGCAGAGATACGCAGTATTTT.

The rearrangement joins TRBV2 to TRBJ1-4; D is possibly TRBD1 (5 bases). Trimming left V 4 bases short and J 6 bases short, with 15 bases between. The CDR3 is 15 amino acids. Germline CDR1 SNHLY, CDR2 FYNNEI. The CDR3 nucleotides read TGTGCCAGCAGTGCATGGGGGGAGGTTGATGAAAAACTGTTTTTT. This encodes CASSAWGEVDEKLFF.

This clonotype was found many times. The genes are TRBV5-1 and TRBJ1-4, with D maybe TRBD1 (5 bases). The CDR3 has 15 residues. Trimming cost V 3 bases and J 1 base, with 10 bases left between them. In germline, CDR1 is SGHRS, CDR2 YFSETQ. The CDR3 DNA follows: TGCGCCAGCAGCTCCTCGGGGGGAACTAATGAAAAACTGTTTTTT. Translated, it gives CASSSSGGTNEKLFF.

This clonotype was observed at least ten times. The chain links TRBV6-1 to TRBJ2-7; 7 bases map to TRBD2. Germline lookup yields CDR1 MNHNS and CDR2 SASEGT. CDR3 length: 13 amino acids. The V and J ends lost 1 base and 3 bases, in that order; junction bases with no gene match: 0. CDR3 bases: TGTGCCAGCAGTGAAGAGCGGGGCTACGAGCAGTACTTC. Protein product: CASSEERGYEQYF.

The rearrangement uses TRBV28 and TRBJ1-2, with TRBD1 matching over 12 bases. Germline CDR1 and CDR2: MDHEN and SYDVKM. The CDR3 totals 15 residues. J lost 7 bases, V lost 5 bases, and 8 bases had no gene match. The CDR3 is CASSLTGTGGFGYTF. The CDR3 DNA reads TGTGCCAGCAGTCTTACCGGGACAGGGGGCTTTGGCTACACCTTC.

This clonotype was counted ten times or more. J is TRBJ2-7 and V is TRBV2, with 10 bases identical to TRBD2. The CDR3 covers 18 residues. The V gene's germline CDR1 is SNHLY and CDR2 FYNNEI. Trimming cost V 7 bases and J 4 bases; bases outside gene matches: 19. CDR3 DNA sequence: TGTGCCAGCAAATACTGGCGGGCTAGCGGGGGCCTTTGGTACGAGCAGTACTTC. Protein product: CASKYWRASGGLWYEQYF.

This chain links TRBV28 with TRBJ1-1; D might be TRBD1 (6 bases). The germline gives CDR1 MDHEN, CDR2 SYDVKM. V was shortened by 8 bases and J by 1 base, with 8 bases between the two germline ends. This CDR3 region has 12 residues. The CDR3 DNA follows: TGTGCCAGCCTCAGGGGGAACACTGAAGCTTTCTTT. As protein: CASLRGNTEAFF.

This clonotype was counted many times. The V call is TRBV27, the J call TRBJ2-7, with D unclear. Trimming stripped 6 bases from V and 3 bases from J, with 12 bases between. This CDR3 region has 13 residues. CDR1 is MNHEY, CDR2 SMNVEV, per germline (reference sequence). The CDR3 protein is CASSPQRYYEQYF. DNA for the CDR3: TGTGCCAGCAGCCCACAAAGATACTACGAGCAGTACTTC.

This clonotype was detected only a few times. This chain links TRBV6-5 with TRBJ2-3; D is perhaps TRBD1 (6 bases). This CDR3 comprises 15 residues. From germline, CDR1 is MNHEY and CDR2 SVGAGI. V was clipped by 4 bases and J by 4 bases, with 15 bases between them. CDR3 sequence reads: CASSWGQGRADTQYF. The CDR3 DNA reads TGTGCCAGCAGTTGGGGCCAGGGGCGGGCAGATACGCAGTATTTT.

This clonotype was seen repeatedly, ten times or more. The chain uses TRBV12-3 or TRBV12-4 and TRBJ2-1; 11 bases are a match to TRBD1. The CDR3 runs to 15 residues. Trimming cost V 5 bases and J 9 bases; bases outside gene matches: 9. CDR3 DNA sequence: TGTGCCAGCAGTAGGGGACAGGGGGTCGGTTTTGAGCAGTTCTTC. Translating it yields CASSRGQGVGFEQFF.

This clonotype showed up just a few times. This chain links TRBV6-1 with TRBJ2-7; TRBD2 agrees at 8 bases. J gave up 7 bases and V 7 bases, and 21 bases lay outside the gene matches. CDR1 and CDR2 from the germline V gene are MNHNS and SASEGT. CDR3 length equals 17 residues. Here the CDR3 reads CASTALGGGSSSSEQYF. In nucleotides, the CDR3 is TGTGCCAGCACGGCCCTCGGCGGGGGGTCAAGTAGTAGTGAGCAGTACTTC.

On this clonotype: A junction boundary mismatches the germline segment, possibly from a read error. The chain recombines TRBV4-1 with TRBJ2-1; unclear D gene. Per the germline V gene, CDR1 is MGHRA and CDR2 is YSYEKL. This CDR3 has 12 residues. DNA for the CDR3: TGCGCCAGCAGCCAACCCTTAGATGAACAGTTCTTC. Protein sequence: CASSQPLDEQFF.

This clonotype was detected once. A much larger clone sits a single nucleotide away, making a read error possible. The chain is built from TRBV7-2 and TRBJ1-5; D not resolved. This CDR3 is 15 amino acids long. Germline V CDR1 and CDR2: SGHTA, FQGNSA. V lost 1 base and J 2 bases, leaving 9 bases between the germline ends. The CDR3 nucleotides read TGTGCCAGCAGCTTAGGAGGAAAGCGCAATCAGCCCCAGCATTTT. Translating it yields CASSLGGKRNQPQHF.

The CDR3 region is CASSSPRGHYEQYF. The DNA of the CDR3 is TGTGCCAGCAGCTCCCCCAGGGGACACTACGAGCAGTACTTC. The chain employs TRBV13 and TRBJ2-7; the D gene is possibly TRBD1 (6 bases). Between the trimmed V and J ends, which lost 4 bases and 3 bases, there was a span of 13 bases. The CDR3 consists of 14 residues. Germline CDR1 is PRHDT and CDR2 is FYEKMQ (reference sequence).

The gene calls are TRBV7-8 and TRBJ2-7, with D possibly TRBD1 on 5 matching bases. Germline V gene data show CDR1 as SGHVS and CDR2 as FQNEAQ. This CDR3 is built from 11 residues. V dropped 2 bases and J dropped 10 bases, with 9 bases sitting between them. This chain's CDR3 is CASSLRRVQYF. The CDR3 nucleotides are TGTGCCAGCAGCTTACGCAGGGTCCAGTACTTC. Using reference TRBV7-8 and TRBJ2-7 for the parts outside the CDR3, the full variable domain is GAGVSQSPRYKVAKRGQDVALRCDPISGHVSLFWYQQALGQGPEFLTYFQNEAQLDKSGLPSDRFFAERPEGSVSTLKIQRTQQEDSAVYLCASSLRRVQYFGPGTRLTVT.

On this clonotype: A junction boundary mismatches the germline segment, possibly from a read error. This sequence joins TRBV29-1 and TRBJ2-6; perhaps TRBD1 as D (6 bases). The CDR3 has 15 residues. Germline V gene data show CDR1 as SQVTM and CDR2 as ANQGSEA. CDR3 loop: CSALGQPPGANVLTF. The CDR3 DNA sequence: TGCAGCGCCCTAGGACAGCCCCCTGGGGCCAACGTCCTGACGTTC.

This clonotype appeared many times. The gene calls are TRBV6-6 and TRBJ2-5, with D possibly being TRBD1 or TRBD2 (5 bases each). V was pared by 5 bases and J by 7 bases, with 17 bases between. Germline loops: CDR1 MNHNY, CDR2 SVGAGI (reference sequence). This CDR3 region has 14 residues. Here the CDR3 reads CASSGRDPIRTQYF. CDR3 in DNA: TGTGCCAGCAGTGGCCGGGACCCTATTAGGACCCAGTACTTC.